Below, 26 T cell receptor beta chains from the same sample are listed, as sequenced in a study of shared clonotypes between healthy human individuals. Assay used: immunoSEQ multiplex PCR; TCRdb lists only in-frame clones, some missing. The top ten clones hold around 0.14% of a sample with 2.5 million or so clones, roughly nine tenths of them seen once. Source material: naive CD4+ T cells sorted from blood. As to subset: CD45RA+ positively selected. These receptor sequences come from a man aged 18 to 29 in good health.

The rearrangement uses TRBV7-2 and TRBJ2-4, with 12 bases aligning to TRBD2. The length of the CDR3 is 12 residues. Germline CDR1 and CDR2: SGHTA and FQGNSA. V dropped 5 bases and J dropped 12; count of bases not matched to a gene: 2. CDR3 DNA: TGTGCCAGCAGCCGACTAGCGGGGGATCAGTACTTC. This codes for CASSRLAGDQYF. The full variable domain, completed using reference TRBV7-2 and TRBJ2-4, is GAGVSQSPSNKVTEKGKDVELRCDPISGHTALYWYRQSLGQGLEFLIYFQGNSAPDKSGLPSDRFSAERTGGSVSTLTIQRTQQEDSAVYLCASSRLAGDQYFGAGTRLSVL.

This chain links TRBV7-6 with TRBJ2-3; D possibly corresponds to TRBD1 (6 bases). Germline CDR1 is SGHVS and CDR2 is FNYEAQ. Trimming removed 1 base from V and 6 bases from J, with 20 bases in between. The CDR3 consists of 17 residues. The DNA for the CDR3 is TGTGCCAGCAGCTTAGGTTTATTTCAGGGGTCGCGGGATACGCAGTATTTT. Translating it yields CASSLGLFQGSRDTQYF.

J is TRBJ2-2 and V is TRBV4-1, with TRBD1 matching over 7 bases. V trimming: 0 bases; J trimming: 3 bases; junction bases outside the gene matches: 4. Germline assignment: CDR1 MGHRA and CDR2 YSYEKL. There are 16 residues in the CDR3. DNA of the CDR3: TGCGCCAGCAGCCAAGACCCAGGACAGGACACCGGGGAGCTGTTTTTT. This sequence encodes CASSQDPGQDTGELFF.

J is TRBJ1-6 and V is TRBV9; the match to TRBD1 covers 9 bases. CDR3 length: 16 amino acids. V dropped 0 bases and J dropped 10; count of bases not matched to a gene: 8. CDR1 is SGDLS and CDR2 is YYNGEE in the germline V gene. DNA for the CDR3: TGTGCCAGCAGCGTAGAAGAGACAGGGGGTTACTCACCCCTCCACTTT. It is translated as CASSVEETGGYSPLHF.

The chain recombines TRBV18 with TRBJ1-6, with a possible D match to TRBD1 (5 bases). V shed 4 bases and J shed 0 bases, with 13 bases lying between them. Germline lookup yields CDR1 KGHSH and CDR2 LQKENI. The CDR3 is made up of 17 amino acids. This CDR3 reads CASSQQTVSSYNSPLHF. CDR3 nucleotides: TGTGCCAGCTCACAACAGACAGTAAGCTCCTATAATTCACCCCTCCACTTT.

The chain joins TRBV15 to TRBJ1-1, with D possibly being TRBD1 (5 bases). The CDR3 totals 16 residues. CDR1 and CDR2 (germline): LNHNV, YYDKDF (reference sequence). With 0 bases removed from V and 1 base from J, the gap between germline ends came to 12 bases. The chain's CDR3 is CATSRDPSQGNTEAFF. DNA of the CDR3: TGTGCCACCAGCAGAGACCCGAGCCAGGGGAACACTGAAGCTTTCTTT.

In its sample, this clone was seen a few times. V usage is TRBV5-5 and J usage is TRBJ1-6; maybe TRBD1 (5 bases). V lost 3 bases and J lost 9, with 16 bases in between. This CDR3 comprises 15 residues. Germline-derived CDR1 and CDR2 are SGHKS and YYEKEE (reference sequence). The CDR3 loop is CASSYLAVGGSPLHF. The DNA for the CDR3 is TGTGCCAGCAGCTACCTGGCTGTCGGGGGTTCACCCCTCCACTTT.

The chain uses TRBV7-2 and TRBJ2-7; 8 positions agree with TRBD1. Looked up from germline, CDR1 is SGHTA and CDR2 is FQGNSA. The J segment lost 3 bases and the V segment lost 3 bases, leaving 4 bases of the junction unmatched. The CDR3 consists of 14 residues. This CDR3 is CASSLWTGLYEQYF. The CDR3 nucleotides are TGTGCCAGCAGCTTGTGGACAGGGCTCTACGAGCAGTACTTC.

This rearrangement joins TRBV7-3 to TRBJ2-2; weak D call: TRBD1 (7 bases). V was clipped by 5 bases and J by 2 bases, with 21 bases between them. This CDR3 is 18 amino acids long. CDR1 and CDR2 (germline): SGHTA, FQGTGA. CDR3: CASSQGVGTGLNTGELFF. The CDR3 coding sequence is TGTGCCAGCAGCCAGGGGGTAGGGACTGGACTAAACACCGGGGAGCTGTTTTTT.

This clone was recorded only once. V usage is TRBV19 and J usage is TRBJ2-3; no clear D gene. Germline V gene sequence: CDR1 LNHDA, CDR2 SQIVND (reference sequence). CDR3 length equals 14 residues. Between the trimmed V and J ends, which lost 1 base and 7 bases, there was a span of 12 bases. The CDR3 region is CASSIGSGLNTQYF. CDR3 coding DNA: TGTGCCAGTAGTATAGGATCCGGGCTGAATACGCAGTATTTT.

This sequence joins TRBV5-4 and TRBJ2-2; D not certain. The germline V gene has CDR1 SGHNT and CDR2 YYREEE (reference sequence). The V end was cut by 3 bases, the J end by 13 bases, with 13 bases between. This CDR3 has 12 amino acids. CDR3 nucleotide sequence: TGTGCCAGCAGCTCAGATCCCGGTGTGCTGTTTTTT. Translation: CASSSDPGVLFF.

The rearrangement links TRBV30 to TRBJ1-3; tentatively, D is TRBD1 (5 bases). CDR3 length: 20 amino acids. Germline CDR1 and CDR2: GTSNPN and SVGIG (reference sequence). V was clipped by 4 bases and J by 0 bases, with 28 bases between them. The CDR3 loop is CAWKERLGLAFQGSGNTIYF. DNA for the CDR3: TGTGCCTGGAAGGAGAGGTTGGGACTCGCTTTTCAGGGCTCTGGAAACACCATATATTTT.

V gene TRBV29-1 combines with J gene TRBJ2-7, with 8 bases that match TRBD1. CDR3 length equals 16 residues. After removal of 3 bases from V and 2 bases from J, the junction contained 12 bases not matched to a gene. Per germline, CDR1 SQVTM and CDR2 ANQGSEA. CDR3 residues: CSVEVRGHVRAYEQYF. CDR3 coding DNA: TGCAGCGTTGAGGTCAGGGGGCACGTTCGGGCCTACGAGCAGTACTTC.

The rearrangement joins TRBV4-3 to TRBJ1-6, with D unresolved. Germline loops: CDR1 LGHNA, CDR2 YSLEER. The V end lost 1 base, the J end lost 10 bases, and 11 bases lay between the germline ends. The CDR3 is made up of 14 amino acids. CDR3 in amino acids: CASSQVGEQSPLHF. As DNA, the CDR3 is TGCGCCAGCAGCCAAGTAGGAGAGCAATCACCCCTCCACTTT.

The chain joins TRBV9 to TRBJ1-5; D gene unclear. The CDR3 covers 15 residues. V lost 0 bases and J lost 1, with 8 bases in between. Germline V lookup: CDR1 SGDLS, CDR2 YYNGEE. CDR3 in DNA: TGTGCCAGCAGCGTAGAGTCAGCCAGCAATCAGCCCCAGCATTTT. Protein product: CASSVESASNQPQHF.

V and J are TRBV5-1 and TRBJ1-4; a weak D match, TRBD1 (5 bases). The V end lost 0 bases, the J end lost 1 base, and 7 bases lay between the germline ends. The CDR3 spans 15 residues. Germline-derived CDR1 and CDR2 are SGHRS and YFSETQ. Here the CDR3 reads CASSLGGGTNEKLFF. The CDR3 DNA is TGCGCCAGCAGCTTGGGTGGGGGAACTAATGAAAAACTGTTTTTT.

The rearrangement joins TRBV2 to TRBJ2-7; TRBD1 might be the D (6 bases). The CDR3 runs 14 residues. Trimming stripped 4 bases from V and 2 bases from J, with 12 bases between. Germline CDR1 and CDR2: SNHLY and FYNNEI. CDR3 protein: CASSGWTETYEQYF. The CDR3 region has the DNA TGTGCCAGCAGTGGGTGGACAGAAACCTACGAGCAGTACTTC.

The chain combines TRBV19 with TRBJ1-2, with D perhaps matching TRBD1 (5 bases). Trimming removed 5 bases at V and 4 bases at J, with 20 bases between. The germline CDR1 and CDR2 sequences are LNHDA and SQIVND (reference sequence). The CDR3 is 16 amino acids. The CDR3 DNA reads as TGTGCCAGTAGTTCGACAGAGAACTTACTACTCTATGGCTACACCTTC. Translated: CASSSTENLLLYGYTF.

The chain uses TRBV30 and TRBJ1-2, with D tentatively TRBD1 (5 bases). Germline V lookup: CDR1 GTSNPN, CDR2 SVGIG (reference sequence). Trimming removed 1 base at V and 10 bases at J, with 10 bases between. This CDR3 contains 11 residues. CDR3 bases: TGTGCCTGGAGTGGTCAGGGTTTCTACACCTTC. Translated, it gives CAWSGQGFYTF.

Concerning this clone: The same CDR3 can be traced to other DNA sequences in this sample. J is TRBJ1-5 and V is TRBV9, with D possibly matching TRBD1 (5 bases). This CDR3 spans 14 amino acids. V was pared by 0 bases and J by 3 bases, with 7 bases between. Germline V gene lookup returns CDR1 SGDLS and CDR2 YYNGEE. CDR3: CASSVGQINQPQHF. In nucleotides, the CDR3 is TGTGCCAGCAGCGTAGGACAGATCAATCAGCCCCAGCATTTT. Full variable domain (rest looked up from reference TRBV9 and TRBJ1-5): DSGVTQTPKHLITATGQRVTLRCSPRSGDLSVYWYQQSLDQGLQFLIQYYNGEERAKGNILERFSAQQFPDLHSELNLSSLELGDSALYFCASSVGQINQPQHFGDGTRLSIL.

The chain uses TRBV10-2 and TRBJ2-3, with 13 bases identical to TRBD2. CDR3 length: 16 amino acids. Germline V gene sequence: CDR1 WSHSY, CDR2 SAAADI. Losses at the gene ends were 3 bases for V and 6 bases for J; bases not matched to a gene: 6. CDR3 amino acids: CASSDVLTSGGDTQYF. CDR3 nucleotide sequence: TGCGCCAGCAGTGACGTCCTGACTAGCGGGGGGGATACGCAGTATTTT.

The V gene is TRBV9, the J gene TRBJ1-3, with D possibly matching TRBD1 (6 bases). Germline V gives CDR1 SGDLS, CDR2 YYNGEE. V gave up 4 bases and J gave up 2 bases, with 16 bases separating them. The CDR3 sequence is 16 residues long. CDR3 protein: CASSPVGGGTGNTIYF. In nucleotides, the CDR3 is TGTGCCAGCAGCCCAGTAGGAGGGGGGACTGGAAACACCATATATTTT.

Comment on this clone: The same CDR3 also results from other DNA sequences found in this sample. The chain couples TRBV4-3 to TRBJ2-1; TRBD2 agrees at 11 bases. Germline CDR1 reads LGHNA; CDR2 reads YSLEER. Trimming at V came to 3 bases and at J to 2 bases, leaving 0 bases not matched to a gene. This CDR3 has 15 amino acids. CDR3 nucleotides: TGCGCCAGCAGCCAGGGACTAGCGGCCTACAATGAGCAGTTCTTC. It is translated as CASSQGLAAYNEQFF.

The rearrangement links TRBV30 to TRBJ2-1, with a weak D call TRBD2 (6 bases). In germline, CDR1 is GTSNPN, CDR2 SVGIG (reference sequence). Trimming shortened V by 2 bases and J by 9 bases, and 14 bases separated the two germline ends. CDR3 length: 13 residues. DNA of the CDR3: TGTGCCTGGAGTTATGAACGGGAGTCTGAGCAGTTCTTC. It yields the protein CAWSYERESEQFF. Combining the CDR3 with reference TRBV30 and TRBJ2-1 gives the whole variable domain SQTIHQWPATLVQPVGSPLSLECTVEGTSNPNLYWYRQAAGRGLQLLFYSVGIGQISSEVPQNLSASRPQDRQFILSSKKLLLSDSGFYLCAWSYERESEQFFGPGTRLTVL.

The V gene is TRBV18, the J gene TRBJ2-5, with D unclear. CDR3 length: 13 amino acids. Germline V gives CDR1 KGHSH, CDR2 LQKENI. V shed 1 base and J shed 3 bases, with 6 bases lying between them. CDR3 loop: CASSPQKEETQYF. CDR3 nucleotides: TGTGCCAGCTCACCACAAAAAGAAGAGACCCAGTACTTC.

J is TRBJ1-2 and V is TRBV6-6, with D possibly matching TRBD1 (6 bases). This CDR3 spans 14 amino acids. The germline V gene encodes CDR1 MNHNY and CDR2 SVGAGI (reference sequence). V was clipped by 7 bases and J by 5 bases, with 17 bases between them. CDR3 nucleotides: TGTGCCAGCAAAGGACAGAGCGATTTTTATGGCTACACCTTC. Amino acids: CASKGQSDFYGYTF.